This entry is about one T cell receptor (beta chain). A read error may account for a junction end that differs from germline. This entry comes from a study of blood T cell repertoires in COVID-19. About the research overall: Whether acute or convalescent, the COVID-19 samples came from the United States, Italy and Spain. Sources were T cells, B-cell-depleted T cells, or PBMCs; the material itself was cDNA or gDNA.

Looked up from germline, CDR1 is MDHEN and CDR2 is SYDVKM. The CDR3 is made up of 14 amino acids. Original methodology: The assay estimated nucleated cells by amplifying reference gene primers. TCRdb keeps only in-frame clones here, not all; method: immunoSEQ multiplex PCR. The D gene and trimming were derived from the DNA, and the V and J assignments and clone size from that table. The sample has about 150,000 clones; 84% are singletons. This sequence joins TRBV28 and TRBJ1-2; 7 bases are shared with TRBD1. This receptor was identified in a human donor in a cohort sampled during active COVID-19. The sequenced sample consisted of peripheral blood. CDR3 in amino acids: CATSIQGPNYGYTF. The CDR3 DNA is TGTGCCACCAGTATACAGGGGCCTAACTATGGCTACACCTTC.